This record covers a single T cell receptor (beta chain). Its antigen is not known. This sample is drawn from a study of OX40 agonist ivuxolimab in advanced cancers. Overall study: Patients treated during dose escalation were battling hepatocellular carcinoma, melanoma, renal cell or head and neck cancer. Study findings and constraints: Researchers report that CD8+ T cells had, on average, more expanded clones than CD4+. With doses of 0.1 to 3.0 mg/kg, CD4+ and CD8+ blood T cells had undergone clonal expansion by week 6.

The length of the CDR3 is 16 residues. Germline V lookup: CDR1 SGHRS, CDR2 YFSETQ. Germline trimming cut 0 bases from V and 5 bases from J; bases unmatched to any gene: 6. Sequenced by immunoSEQ multiplex PCR; TCRdb stores in-frame clones only, minus some. The sample has 60,000 to 90,000 clones, 81% seen once. The V call is TRBV5-1, the J call TRBJ2-2; TRBD2 matches at 8 bases. The origin of this receptor is an adult with an advanced solid tumor such as melanoma, head and neck, liver or kidney cancer. Here the sequenced sample was CD4+ or CD8+ T cells sorted from blood, taken in a trial of the OX40 agonist ivuxolimab. DNA for the CDR3: TGCGCCAGCAGCTTGGAAGGACTAGCTGGGACCGGGGAGCTGTTTTTT. Amino acids: CASSLEGLAGTGELFF.